These 24 T cell receptor beta chains originate from one sample sequenced in a study of PD-1 blockade in classical Hodgkin lymphoma. Repertoires were generated with immunoSEQ multiplex PCR, while TCRdb's copy carries only in-frame clones and drops some. The sample yields about 37,000 clones, over 60% seen once. Each patient relapsed following autologous stem cell transplantation, and prior brentuximab vedotin exposure differed. Sample: peripheral blood mononuclear cells (PBMCs), taken before the second cycle of nivolumab. Receptors were obtained from a human donor with classical Hodgkin lymphoma.

The V gene is TRBV5-4, the J gene TRBJ2-3; TRBD2 aligns across 8 bases. Per germline, CDR1 SGHNT and CDR2 YYREEE (reference sequence). V lost 2 bases to trimming and J lost 1 base; unmatched junction nucleotides: 6. This CDR3 is built from 16 residues. The CDR3 DNA sequence: TGTGCCAGCAGCTTCGGGGGGGGTCTAGGCACAGATACGCAGTATTTT. Encoded protein: CASSFGGGLGTDTQYF.

Here the CDR3 DNA reads TGCGCCAGCAGCACTAGCGGGGGGGCCGAGGAGACCCAGTACTTC. It specifies CASSTSGGAEETQYF. V is TRBV5-1 and J is TRBJ2-5; 13 nucleotides agree with TRBD2. This CDR3 is built from 15 residues. Trimming took 4 bases from V and 5 from J; bases not matched to a gene: 5. Germline V lookup: CDR1 SGHRS, CDR2 YFSETQ.

By its share, this clone is medium-sized. The chain combines TRBV4-3 with TRBJ1-5, with a possible D match to TRBD1 (5 bases). CDR1 is LGHNA, CDR2 YSLEER, per germline. CDR3 size: 15 residues. The V and J ends lost 0 bases and 4 bases respectively, with 10 bases between them. CDR3 DNA sequence: TGCGCCAGCAGCCAAGATGGGGCGGAGAATCAGCCCCAGCATTTT. Its protein is CASSQDGAENQPQHF.

The V gene is TRBV2, the J gene TRBJ2-3, with D tentatively TRBD1 (5 bases). CDR1 is SNHLY and CDR2 is FYNNEI in the germline V gene. With 6 bases removed from V and 3 bases from J, the gap between germline ends came to 10 bases. The length of the CDR3 is 13 residues. For the CDR3, the DNA is TGTGCCAGCAGCGGAACAGGAACAGATACGCAGTATTTT. Protein: CASSGTGTDTQYF.

This clone appeared a few times. The rearrangement links TRBV7-9 to TRBJ1-4, with D uncertain. Germline CDR1 reads SEHNR; CDR2 reads FQNEAQ (reference sequence). The CDR3 covers 13 residues. Trimming pared 4 bases from V and 12 bases from J, leaving 15 bases between. CDR3 region: CASSSQVLNELFF. DNA for the CDR3: TGTGCCAGCAGCTCGCAAGTTCTGAATGAACTGTTTTTT.

This clone turned up a few times. The V call is TRBV7-2, the J call TRBJ1-1; D call uncertain. Per the germline V gene, CDR1 is SGHTA and CDR2 is FQGNSA. V dropped 4 bases and J dropped 1 base, with 10 bases sitting between them. This CDR3 comprises 14 residues. The CDR3: CASSYSTGNTEAFF. The DNA of the CDR3 is TGTGCCAGCAGCTACTCGACGGGGAACACTGAAGCTTTCTTT.

This clone was detected only a few times. The chain carries TRBV6-1 and TRBJ2-1; a weak D match, TRBD1 (6 bases). The germline V and J ends were trimmed by 6 bases and 0 bases, with 9 bases remaining between them. The CDR3 is 14 amino acids. Germline loops: CDR1 MNHNS, CDR2 SASEGT. CDR3: CASRGASSYNEQFF. The CDR3 DNA follows: TGTGCCAGCAGGGGGGCCAGCTCCTACAATGAGCAGTTCTTC.

The chain carries TRBV30 and TRBJ2-3; D is ambiguous. Deletions cut 4 bases from V and 0 bases from J, with 8 bases between. Looked up from germline, CDR1 is GTSNPN and CDR2 is SVGIG (reference sequence). This CDR3 region has 13 residues. The CDR3 reads CAWNPKSTDTQYF. The CDR3 DNA reads as TGTGCCTGGAACCCTAAAAGCACAGATACGCAGTATTTT.

This clone was observed once. V is TRBV2 and J is TRBJ2-3; 15 bases align to TRBD2. This CDR3 comprises 18 residues. From germline, CDR1 is SNHLY and CDR2 FYNNEI. The V gene end was trimmed by 5 bases and the J gene end by 2 bases; junction bases not matched to a gene: 8. As DNA, the CDR3 is TGTGCCAGCAGTACCCAAGGACTAGCGGGGGGGCACACAGATACGCAGTATTTT. It encodes CASSTQGLAGGHTDTQYF.

The chain uses TRBV10-3 and TRBJ1-2; D might be TRBD1 (5 bases). Germline V gene lookup returns CDR1 ENHRY and CDR2 SYGVKD. The CDR3 runs 13 residues. Trimming left V 2 bases short and J 8 bases short, with 12 bases between. The CDR3: CAISEEGDWGYTF. CDR3 sequence (DNA): TGTGCCATCAGTGAGGAAGGGGATTGGGGCTACACCTTC.

This clone appeared a few times. V usage is TRBV5-1 and J usage is TRBJ1-3; D is ambiguous. V was trimmed by 0 bases and J by 2 bases, leaving 6 bases between them. The CDR3 covers 14 residues. Germline loops: CDR1 SGHRS, CDR2 YFSETQ. The CDR3 bases are TGCGCCAGCAGCTTGGACCTAGCTGGAAACACCATATATTTT. Its protein product is CASSLDLAGNTIYF.

This clone was recorded only once. The gene calls are TRBV7-9 and TRBJ1-1, with TRBD1 identical over 7 bases. Per the germline V gene, CDR1 is SEHNR and CDR2 is FQNEAQ (reference sequence). V was pared by 0 bases and J by 5 bases, with 6 bases of the junction left unmatched. This CDR3 spans 15 amino acids. The CDR3 DNA sequence: TGTGCCAGCAGCTTAGCAGAGGGGGCGCGGACTGAAGCTTTCTTT. It specifies CASSLAEGARTEAFF.

This chain connects TRBV25-1 to TRBJ1-1; weak D call: TRBD1 (5 bases). With 0 bases removed from V and 2 bases from J, the gap between germline ends came to 10 bases. The CDR3 is 15 amino acids. Germline CDR1 reads MGHDK; CDR2 reads SYGVNS. The CDR3 DNA sequence: TGTGCCAGCAGTGAATATGGGGGGGGAAACACTGAAGCTTTCTTT. It is translated as CASSEYGGGNTEAFF.

The chain uses TRBV5-6 and TRBJ1-6; possibly TRBD1 for D (5 bases). V was pared by 3 bases and J by 3 bases, with 13 bases between. Germline-derived CDR1 and CDR2 are SGHDT and YYEEEE. The CDR3 is 16 amino acids. As DNA, the CDR3 is TGTGCCAGCAGCTCGACAGTCTCCTTCTATAATTCACCCCTCCACTTT. Residues: CASSSTVSFYNSPLHF.

V and J are TRBV5-1 and TRBJ1-1, with D unclear. This CDR3 has 13 amino acids. Germline V gives CDR1 SGHRS, CDR2 YFSETQ. V lost 0 bases and J 1 base, leaving 4 bases between the germline ends. Here the CDR3 reads CASSLVSNTEAFF. CDR3 sequence (DNA): TGCGCCAGCAGCTTGGTATCGAACACTGAAGCTTTCTTT.

The chain is built from TRBV9 and TRBJ2-3; D may be TRBD1 (6 bases). This CDR3 is 14 amino acids long. Trimming took 6 bases from V and 4 from J, leaving 15 bases between them. Germline V gene lookup returns CDR1 SGDLS and CDR2 YYNGEE. CDR3 in DNA: TGTGCCAGCAACCCCGAGGGGGTTCCAGATACGCAGTATTTT. This sequence encodes CASNPEGVPDTQYF.

The CDR3 sequence: CAITGSEQYF. CDR3 sequence (DNA): TGTGCCATCACGGGGTCCGAGCAGTACTTC. This chain links TRBV10-3 with TRBJ2-7, with D possibly matching TRBD2 (5 bases). This CDR3 spans 10 amino acids. The ends were cut back, 7 bases at V and 6 bases at J, with 7 bases in the middle. Germline V lookup: CDR1 ENHRY, CDR2 SYGVKD.

The CDR3 loop is CASSLAGDNEKLFF. CDR3 sequence (DNA): TGTGCCAGCAGCTTGGCCGGGGATAATGAAAAACTGTTTTTT. The V call is TRBV5-6, the J call TRBJ1-4; D remains unclear. Trimming took 0 bases from V and 4 from J, leaving 7 bases between them. CDR3 length equals 14 residues. CDR1 and CDR2 (germline): SGHDT, YYEEEE.

The chain carries TRBV2 and TRBJ1-2; maybe TRBD1 (6 bases). The CDR3 contains 15 residues. Deletions cut 2 bases from V and 4 bases from J, with 14 bases between. The germline V gene encodes CDR1 SNHLY and CDR2 FYNNEI. CDR3 sequence reads: CASSEPRFRGYGYTF. CDR3 nucleotides: TGTGCCAGCAGTGAACCCCGGTTCAGGGGCTATGGCTACACCTTC.

The V gene is TRBV7-2, the J gene TRBJ2-4; D is unclear. The ends were cut back, 2 bases at V and 6 bases at J, with 5 bases in the middle. The CDR3 is made up of 12 amino acids. CDR1 is SGHTA and CDR2 is FQGNSA in the germline V gene. In DNA, the CDR3 is TGTGCCAGCAGCTTAAAGAGAAACATTCAGTACTTC. Translation gives CASSLKRNIQYF.

J is TRBJ2-3 and V is TRBV19; a weak D match, TRBD1 (7 bases). In germline, CDR1 is LNHDA, CDR2 SQIVND (reference sequence). CDR3 size: 16 residues. Deletions cut 5 bases from V and 2 bases from J, with 17 bases between. The CDR3 DNA sequence: TGTGCCAGTAGTTCTCGACAGGGAGGACCCACAGATACGCAGTATTTT. Its protein product is CASSSRQGGPTDTQYF.

This clone was counted only a few times. This chain connects TRBV7-9 to TRBJ1-2; perhaps TRBD1 as D (5 bases). V was shortened by 5 bases and J by 5 bases, with 12 bases between the two germline ends. CDR3 length equals 13 residues. Germline assignment: CDR1 SEHNR and CDR2 FQNEAQ (reference sequence). The CDR3 DNA is TGTGCCAGCAGCCCACAGGCGACGTATGGCTACACCTTC. It yields the protein CASSPQATYGYTF.

V is TRBV7-6 and J is TRBJ2-3, with TRBD1 as a possible D gene (6 bases). V was shortened by 1 base and J by 6 bases, with 17 bases between the two germline ends. The CDR3 totals 16 residues. From germline, CDR1 is SGHVS and CDR2 FNYEAQ. CDR3 DNA sequence: TGTGCCAGCAGCTTAGGTAGTCAGGGGCCGCTGGATACGCAGTATTTT. Translating gives CASSLGSQGPLDTQYF. The full variable domain, rest sourced from reference TRBV7-6 and TRBJ2-3, is GAGVSQSPRYKVTKRGQDVALRCDPISGHVSLYWYRQALGQGPEFLTYFNYEAQQDKSGLPNDRFSAERPEGSISTLTIQRTEQRDSAMYRCASSLGSQGPLDTQYFGPGTRLTVL.

This clone was found once. The rearrangement uses TRBV5-1 and TRBJ1-5; no clear D gene. The CDR3 is 14 residues long. Trimming took off 0 bases at V and 1 base at J, with 5 bases between the two ends. Germline loops: CDR1 SGHRS, CDR2 YFSETQ. CDR3 sequence: CASSLDGSNQPQHF. CDR3 nucleotides: TGCGCCAGCAGCTTGGATGGCAGCAATCAGCCCCAGCATTTT.